The rows below give T cell receptor beta chains drawn from one sample of a study of OX40 agonist ivuxolimab in advanced cancers. The table came from immunoSEQ multiplex PCR; TCRdb's copy has only in-frame clones and leaves some out. The table lists some 70,000 clones, 87% of them singletons. The sequencing here drew on CD4+ or CD8+ T cells sorted from blood, taken in a trial of the OX40 agonist ivuxolimab. The receptors stem from an adult with an advanced solid tumor such as melanoma, head and neck, liver or kidney cancer. Each CDR3 is given with its conserved first and last residue. The order of the fields is clone size, V gene, J gene, D gene, CDR3 DNA, CDR3 protein. A D gene is named only where the DNA matches it firmly. The size entry is marked missing in some rows and otherwise reads once, few, many or a size class.

-,TRBV18,TRBJ2-2,-,TGTGCCAGCTCACCACAATCGGACAGCACCGGGGAGCTGTTTTTT,CASSPQSDSTGELFF
-,TRBV11-1,TRBJ2-1,-,TGTGCCAGCAGCTTAGCCCCCCGGGGGGCTCTTTACAATGAGCAGTTCTTC,CASSLAPRGALYNEQFF
-,TRBV18,TRBJ1-1,-,TGTGCCAGCTCACTACACGGACATTTGAACACTGAAGCTTTCTTT,CASSLHGHLNTEAFF
-,TRBV7-3,TRBJ1-1,TRBD1,TGTGCCAGCAGCTTAAAGGGACAGGGAATAGGAGGCACTGAAGCTTTCTTT,CASSLKGQGIGGTEAFF
-,TRBV10-3,TRBJ1-1,TRBD1,TGTGCCATCAGTGCTCAGGGGGGGACTGAAGCTTTCTTT,CAISAQGGTEAFF
-,TRBV6-1,TRBJ1-4,TRBD1,TGTGCCAGCAGTGGGACAGGGGTAATTTATGAAAAACTGTTTTTT,CASSGTGVIYEKLFF
-,TRBV4-3,TRBJ2-2,-,TGCGCCAGCAGCCAAGATTCCGCCTCAGGGTCCGGCACCGGGGAGCTGTTTTTT,CASSQDSASGSGTGELFF
-,TRBV6-1,TRBJ2-7,-,TGTGCCAGCAGTGAAGTGAACTACGAGCAGTACTTC,CASSEVNYEQYF
-,TRBV14,TRBJ1-2,TRBD1,TGTGCCAGCAGCCAAGTCACAGGGGGCGCGGGTGGCTACACCTTC,CASSQVTGGAGGYTF
-,TRBV9,TRBJ2-3,TRBD2,TGTGCCAGCAGCGTAGAACTAGCGGCTAGCACAGATACGCAGTATTTT,CASSVELAASTDTQYF
once,TRBV28,TRBJ1-4,-,TGTGCCAGCAGTTTTTTCGAAAAACTGTTTTTT,CASSFFEKLFF
-,TRBV29-1,TRBJ2-3,TRBD1,TGCAGCGGGAATGAGGGGGCAAGCACAGATACGCAGTATTTT,CSGNEGASTDTQYF
once,TRBV4-2,TRBJ2-3,TRBD2,TGTGCCAGCAGCCAATTTAGCGGGGGGGCCGGAGATACGCAGTATTTT,CASSQFSGGAGDTQYF
-,TRBV21-1,TRBJ1-2,-,TGTGCCAGCCCAGTGGAGGGCTTCGACTATGGCTACACCTTC,CASPVEGFDYGYTF
-,TRBV2,TRBJ1-2,TRBD1,TGTGCCAGCAGTTTCGACAGGGGGCAATATGGCTACACCTTC,CASSFDRGQYGYTF
-,TRBV28,TRBJ2-7,TRBD2,TGTGCCAGCAGTTTTCCCGGGACTAGAGGCTCCGAGCAGTACTTC,CASSFPGTRGSEQYF
-,TRBV28,TRBJ2-7,-,TGTGCCAGCAGTTTAATGGCGGGGTCCTCCTACGAGCAGTACTTC,CASSLMAGSSYEQYF
once,TRBV6-1,TRBJ1-5,-,TGTGCCAGCAGTGACTTCCAACCCGGGGGTGGGGGGGCGAATCAGCCCCAGCATTTT,CASSDFQPGGGGANQPQHF
once,TRBV19,TRBJ2-2,TRBD2,TGTGCCAGTAGCGGCGCGGGGGGCCTTAACACCGGGGAGCTGTTTTTT,CASSGAGGLNTGELFF
-,TRBV6-1,TRBJ1-1,-,TGTGCCAGCAGTGATCCCGGGTCGACCTCGAACACTGAAGCTTTCTTT,CASSDPGSTSNTEAFF
-,TRBV27,TRBJ2-2,TRBD1,TGTGCCAGCAGCAGGGGGCAATGGGCCGGGGAGCTGTTTTTT,CASSRGQWAGELFF
-,TRBV4-3,TRBJ1-1,-,TGCGCCAGCAGCCAAGCGGGTGGGAACACTGAAGCTTTCTTT,CASSQAGGNTEAFF
once,TRBV18,TRBJ1-2,-,TGTGCCAGCTCACCAACGGGAGCTGCCCCGAATGGCTACACCTTC,CASSPTGAAPNGYTF
-,TRBV7-2,TRBJ2-5,TRBD2,TGTGCCAGCAGCTTGGGACTAGTACAAGAGACCCAGTACTTC,CASSLGLVQETQYF
-,TRBV4-3,TRBJ2-7,TRBD1,TGCGCCAGCAGCCCCACCGGGACAGGGCATTTAGAGCAGTACTTC,CASSPTGTGHLEQYF
-,TRBV5-4,TRBJ2-2,TRBD1,TGTGCCAGCAGCCAAGGGACAGTGAACACCGGGGAGCTGTTTTTT,CASSQGTVNTGELFF
-,TRBV28,TRBJ2-7,-,TGTGCCAGCACCATTCCTCAGGCCAGCTACGAGCAGTACTTC,CASTIPQASYEQYF
-,TRBV5-6,TRBJ2-1,TRBD2,TGTGCCAGCAGCTTAGCGGGGCGGGGAGAGCAGTTCTTC,CASSLAGRGEQFF
-,TRBV2,TRBJ1-5,-,TGTGCCAGCAGTGGAGGGACGGGAGAGGGGAAAAATCAGCCCCAGCATTTT,CASSGGTGEGKNQPQHF
few,TRBV4-2,TRBJ1-2,-,TGTGCCAGCAGCCAACAGGGAGGTGGCTACACCTTC,CASSQQGGGYTF
-,TRBV28,TRBJ2-7,TRBD1,TGTGCCAGCAGTTTAGATCTTTCGGACAGGGGACACCTCTACGAGCAGTACTTC,CASSLDLSDRGHLYEQYF
-,TRBV19,TRBJ1-2,-,TGTGCCAGTAGTCTGGGAGTGCCTACAAACTATGGCTACACCTTC,CASSLGVPTNYGYTF
-,TRBV4-1,TRBJ2-1,-,TGCGCCAGCAGCCCCCTCGATTACAATGAGCAGTTCTTC,CASSPLDYNEQFF
-,TRBV6-5,TRBJ1-5,-,TGTGCCAGCAGGCCAGGACAACCCCATCAGCCCCAGCATTTT,CASRPGQPHQPQHF
-,TRBV9,TRBJ2-2,TRBD1,TGTGCCAGCAGCGGGGGACAGGGGGGATCCACCGGGGAGCTGTTTTTT,CASSGGQGGSTGELFF
-,TRBV18,TRBJ1-1,TRBD1,TGTGCCAGCTCACCGCCGACAGGGCAGCACACTGAAGCTTTCTTT,CASSPPTGQHTEAFF
-,TRBV5-1,TRBJ1-6,TRBD1,TGCGCCAGCAGCGCTGGACAGGGCGGGTCACCCCTCCACTTT,CASSAGQGGSPLHF
-,TRBV7-3,TRBJ1-5,-,TGTGCCAGCAGCTTAGCGTTGGGGCAGCCCCAGCATTTT,CASSLALGQPQHF
-,TRBV15,TRBJ1-5,-,TGTGCCACCGGTGATAGCAATCAGCCCCAGCATTTT,CATGDSNQPQHF
-,TRBV19,TRBJ2-1,TRBD2,TGTGCCAGTACCCCGACTAGCGGGGATTACAATGAGCAGTTCTTC,CASTPTSGDYNEQFF
-,TRBV6-5,TRBJ1-1,TRBD1,TGTGCCAGCAGTCCTGACAGGGAAAGGACTGAAGCTTTCTTT,CASSPDRERTEAFF
-,TRBV15,TRBJ2-7,-,TGTGCCACCAGCAGAGGGGCGGTAAACTACGAGCAGTACTTC,CATSRGAVNYEQYF
-,TRBV15,TRBJ2-7,-,TGTGCCACCAGCAAAGGGGGGACGGGCTACGAGCAGTACTTC,CATSKGGTGYEQYF
-,TRBV6-6,TRBJ1-2,TRBD1,TGTGCCAGCAGTTACGCCGAACAGGGGGCTAACGGCTACACCTTC,CASSYAEQGANGYTF
-,TRBV9,TRBJ1-1,TRBD1,TGTGCCAGCAGCGTACTGGGACAGGGAGACACTGAAGCTTTCTTT,CASSVLGQGDTEAFF
-,TRBV11-2,TRBJ2-7,-,TGTGCCAGCAGCTCTCTTTGGACCTCGCCCGAGCAGTACTTC,CASSSLWTSPEQYF
-,TRBV5-4,TRBJ1-6,-,TGTGCCAGCAGCCGGGACATCAATTCACCCCTCCACTTT,CASSRDINSPLHF
-,TRBV11-3,TRBJ2-1,-,TGTGCCAGCAGCCCTCTAGCGACCTCCTACAATGAGCAGTTCTTC,CASSPLATSYNEQFF
-,TRBV19,TRBJ2-2,TRBD2,TGTGCCAGTAGGCCTTCCGGGACTAGCGTTACCGGGGAGCTGTTTTTT,CASRPSGTSVTGELFF
-,TRBV19,TRBJ2-5,-,TGTGCCAGTAGTATTATAGGGGCCCAAGAGACCCAGTACTTC,CASSIIGAQETQYF
-,TRBV6-1,TRBJ1-3,TRBD1,TGTGCCAGCGGAAAGGGACAGACTTCTGGAAACACCATATATTTT,CASGKGQTSGNTIYF
-,TRBV7-2,TRBJ2-6,TRBD2,TGTGCCAGCAGCCTAGCGGGGGTACTCTCTGGGGCCAACGTCCTGACTTTC,CASSLAGVLSGANVLTF
-,TRBV6-4,TRBJ2-2,-,TGTGCCAGCAGTGATAGACCGGGTGCCACCGGGGAGCTGTTTTTT,CASSDRPGATGELFF
-,TRBV2,TRBJ2-2,-,TGTGCCAGCAGGGAGGGGGACAGTTTGAACACCGGGGAGCTGTTTTTT,CASREGDSLNTGELFF
-,TRBV5-1,TRBJ2-7,-,TGTGCCAGCAGCTCCGGGGGAACAGGGTCCTACGAGCAGTACTTC,CASSSGGTGSYEQYF